This TCR beta chain was profiled in a study of T cell responses to AZD1222 COVID-19 vaccine (dated by TCRdb to the early 2020s). Notes on the research overall: AZD1222 recipients given second doses at about 4 weeks or at about 12 weeks were pooled, since spike-specific TCR depth and breadth were not found to differ between the two schedules. A total of 230 to 250 trial participants underwent TCR sequencing, of whom approximately 200 had received two doses of AZD1222 and some 25 had received two doses of the MenACWY control vaccine. Trial participants were enrolled into age subgroups of 18-55, 56-69 and 70-plus years, which contained about 160, 30 and 59 TCR-sequenced participants, respectively. The full study reports these points: In the small 56-69-year group, the increase in depth fell short of significance, most likely because of low power. No day 14 peak-response samples were available, so repertoires were characterized only after the peak T cell response. Conclusions about previously exposed vaccinees were limited because only six AZD1222 recipients were SARS-CoV-2 seropositive at baseline. After two AZD1222 doses, both the breadth and the depth of spike-specific TCRs were significantly higher than at day 0 and than in MenACWY recipients. The vaccine-associated CD4 TCRs covered the entire spike protein, and the dominant responses fell in regions 160-218 and 743-854. Participants were mostly white British and included more females than males, and it was suggested by the authors that clonal diversity may have been underestimated. Nearly half of unique spike-specific TCRs reportedly recognized epitopes outside regions mutated in the B.1.351 and B.1.1.7 variants.

The time point label, read with the paper, signifies: baseline before first vaccination. Vaccinee samples were obtained from the UK trials COV001 and COV002, which included a single-blind randomized controlled phase 2/3 trial of AZD1222 (ChAdOx1 nCoV-19) in healthy adults. For TCRbeta chain sequencing, PBMC samples were collected from trial participants at day 0 and at day 28 after the second dose. Trimming takes 8 bases from V and 4 bases from J, and the germline ends sit 11 bases apart. The cysteine opens and the phenylalanine closes a CDR3 of 12 amino acids. CDR3 DNA is the only sequence kept; it has 36 bases, read in frame from the first base. From a lookup of the germline V gene, CDR1 and CDR2 are MNHEY and SVGAGI. The CDR3 regions of human TCRbeta chains were subjected to immunosequencing. The authors' analysis ran thus. TCRs in the repertoires were matched against a reference library of SARS-CoV-2-specific TCRs that had been generated with the MIRA antigen-specificity platform. Breadth was defined as the fraction of unique TCRs that were SARS-CoV-2-associated, and depth was defined as the fraction of total T cells that were SARS-CoV-2-associated. Each spike-specific TCR was assigned to its reactive spike region and to a CD4 or CD8 class using the MIRA data. Log10-transformed breadth and depth values were compared by one-way ANOVA with Sidak's multiple comparisons tests. Here the immuneACCESS table is served through TCRdb, limited to in-frame sequences with V and J called. Missing clones are a known gap in these copies; in checked studies unresolved V genes cover under half, and the rest lacks a known reason. V, J and clone size derive from that table, while D and trimming were established from the DNA sequence. This sample gives about 59,000 clones in total; less than 90% of them show up just once. The ten top clones hold around 7.8% of the sample.

Note on this clone: Its binding antigen is unknown. Base qualities were left out, and no much larger clone turns up one base away.

This TCR derives from an adult in good health. This receptor chain uses TRBV6-5 and TRBJ1-2; tentative D gene TRBD1, with 5 bases matching. The specimen was peripheral blood, collected on day 0 of AZD1222 vaccination. CDR3 sequence: CASQGAGYGYTF. The sequenced DNA is TGTGCCAGCCAGGGCGCAGGCTATGGCTACACCTTC.